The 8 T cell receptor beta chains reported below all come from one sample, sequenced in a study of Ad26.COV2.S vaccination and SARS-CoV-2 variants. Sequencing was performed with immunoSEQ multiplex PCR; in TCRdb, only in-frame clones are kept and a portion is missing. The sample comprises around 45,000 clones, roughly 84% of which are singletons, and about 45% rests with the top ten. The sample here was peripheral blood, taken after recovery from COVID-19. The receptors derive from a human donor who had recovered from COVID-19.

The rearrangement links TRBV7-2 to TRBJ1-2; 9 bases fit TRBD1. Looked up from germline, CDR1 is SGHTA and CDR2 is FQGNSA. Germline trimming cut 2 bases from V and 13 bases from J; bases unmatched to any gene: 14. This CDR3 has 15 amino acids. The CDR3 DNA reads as TGTGCCAGCAGCTTACTACAGGGGGCACCTCTGTGGCGCACCTTC. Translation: CASSLLQGAPLWRTF.

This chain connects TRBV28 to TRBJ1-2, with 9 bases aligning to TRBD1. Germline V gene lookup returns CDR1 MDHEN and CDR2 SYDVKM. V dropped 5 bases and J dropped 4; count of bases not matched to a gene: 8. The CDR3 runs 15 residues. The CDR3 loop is CASSLTGTGTYGYTF. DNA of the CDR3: TGTGCCAGCAGTCTTACCGGGACAGGGACCTATGGCTACACCTTC.

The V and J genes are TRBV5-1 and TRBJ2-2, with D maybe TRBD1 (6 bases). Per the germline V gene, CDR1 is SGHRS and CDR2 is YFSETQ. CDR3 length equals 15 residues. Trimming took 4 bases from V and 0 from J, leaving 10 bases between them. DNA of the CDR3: TGCGCCAGCAGCCGACAGGTTTCGAACACCGGGGAGCTGTTTTTT. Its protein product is CASSRQVSNTGELFF.

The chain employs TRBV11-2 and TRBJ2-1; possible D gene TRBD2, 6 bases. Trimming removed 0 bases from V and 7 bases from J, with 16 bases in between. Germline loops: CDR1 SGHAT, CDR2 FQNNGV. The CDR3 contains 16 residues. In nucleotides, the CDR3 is TGTGCCAGCAGCTTAGATCATGGGGGGATGGGGAATGAGCAGTTCTTC. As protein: CASSLDHGGMGNEQFF. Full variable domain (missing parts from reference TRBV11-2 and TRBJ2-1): EAGVAQSPRYKIIEKRQSVAFWCNPISGHATLYWYQQILGQGPKLLIQFQNNGVVDDSQLPKDRFSAERLKGVDSTLKIQPAKLEDSAVYLCASSLDHGGMGNEQFFGPGTRLTVL.

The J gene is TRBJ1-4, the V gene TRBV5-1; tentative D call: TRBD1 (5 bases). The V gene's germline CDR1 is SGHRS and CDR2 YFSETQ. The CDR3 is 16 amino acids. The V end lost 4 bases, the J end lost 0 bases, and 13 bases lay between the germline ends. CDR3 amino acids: CASSGGHSATNEKLFF. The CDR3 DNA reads TGCGCCAGCAGCGGAGGACATTCTGCAACTAATGAAAAACTGTTTTTT.

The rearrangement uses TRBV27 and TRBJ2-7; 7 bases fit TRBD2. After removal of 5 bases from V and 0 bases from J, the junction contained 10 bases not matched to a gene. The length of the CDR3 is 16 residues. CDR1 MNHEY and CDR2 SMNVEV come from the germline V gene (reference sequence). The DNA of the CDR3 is TGTGCCAGCAGTGCACTCTCCGGGACTACCTCCTACGAGCAGTACGTC. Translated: CASSALSGTTSYEQYV.

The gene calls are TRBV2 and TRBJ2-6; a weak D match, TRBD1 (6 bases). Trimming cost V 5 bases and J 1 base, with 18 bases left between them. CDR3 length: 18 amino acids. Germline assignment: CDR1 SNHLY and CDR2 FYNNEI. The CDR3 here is CASSPWTAINSGANVLTF. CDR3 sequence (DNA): TGTGCCAGCAGTCCCTGGACAGCGATCAATTCTGGGGCCAACGTCCTGACTTTC.

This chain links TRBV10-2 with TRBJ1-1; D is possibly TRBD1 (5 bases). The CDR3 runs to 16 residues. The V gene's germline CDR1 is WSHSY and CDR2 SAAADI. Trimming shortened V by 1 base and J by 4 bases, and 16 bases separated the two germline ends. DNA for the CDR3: TGCGCCAGCAGTGAGTTATTCGGGAGCGGGGGCACTGAAGCTTTCTTT. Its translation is CASSELFGSGGTEAFF.